Below, 27 T cell receptor beta chains from the same sample are listed, as sequenced in a study of T cell responses to AZD1222 COVID-19 vaccine. Profiling relied on immunoSEQ multiplex PCR, and the TCRdb table lists in-frame clones only, not all of them. The sample yields some 130,000 clones, 70% to 90% seen once. The sample was peripheral blood, taken on day 0 of AZD1222 vaccination. The receptors were sampled from an adult in good health.

The chain is built from TRBV9 and TRBJ2-7; 8 positions match TRBD2. Germline CDR1 and CDR2: SGDLS and YYNGEE. V lost 3 bases to trimming and J lost 2 bases; unmatched junction nucleotides: 7. This CDR3 is built from 15 residues. As DNA, the CDR3 is TGTGCCAGCAGCGCTACCTGGGGACTAGCCTACGAGCAGTACTTC. Its protein is CASSATWGLAYEQYF.

The chain employs TRBV5-6 and TRBJ2-1; the D gene is possibly TRBD1 (5 bases). This CDR3 comprises 15 residues. CDR1 is SGHDT, CDR2 YYEEEE, per germline. V was trimmed by 7 bases and J by 8 bases, leaving 22 bases between them. Here the CDR3 reads CASGTQGLGSDEQFF. As DNA, the CDR3 is TGTGCCAGCGGTACCCAGGGCTTAGGAAGCGATGAGCAGTTCTTC.

The J gene is TRBJ1-1, the V gene TRBV9; D unresolved. The ends were cut back, 4 bases at V and 2 bases at J, with 12 bases in the middle. Germline V gene data show CDR1 as SGDLS and CDR2 as YYNGEE. The CDR3 loop spans 14 amino acids. DNA for the CDR3: TGTGCCAGCAGCCCGAGCCTGAGAAACACTGAAGCTTTCTTT. Translated, it gives CASSPSLRNTEAFF.

The chain has TRBV15 and TRBJ1-3; TRBD1 is a possible D gene (5 bases). Between the trimmed V and J ends, which lost 6 bases and 3 bases, there was a span of 12 bases. CDR1 is LNHNV, CDR2 YYDKDF, per germline (reference sequence). The CDR3 totals 14 residues. This CDR3 reads CATRRRGVGNTIYF. For the CDR3, the DNA is TGTGCCACCAGACGCCGGGGGGTTGGAAACACCATATATTTT.

The V call is TRBV28, the J call TRBJ1-2, with D maybe TRBD1 (5 bases). This CDR3 comprises 13 residues. V lost 8 bases to trimming and J lost 2 bases, with 12 bases between them. Germline V gives CDR1 MDHEN, CDR2 SYDVKM. CDR3 residues: CASEMTANYGYTF. CDR3 DNA: TGTGCCAGCGAAATGACAGCCAACTATGGCTACACCTTC.

This chain uses TRBV13 with TRBJ1-1; no clear D. This CDR3 has 13 amino acids. Per the germline V gene, CDR1 is PRHDT and CDR2 is FYEKMQ (reference sequence). V lost 2 bases, J lost 6 bases, and 10 bases lay in between. This CDR3 is CASSLWLAAEAFF. The CDR3 DNA sequence: TGTGCCAGCAGCTTATGGTTAGCCGCTGAAGCTTTCTTT.

V usage is TRBV10-3 and J usage is TRBJ1-1; D is possibly TRBD1 (6 bases). Germline lookup yields CDR1 ENHRY and CDR2 SYGVKD. The CDR3 totals 14 residues. V was trimmed by 5 bases and J by 4 bases, leaving 14 bases between them. The CDR3 DNA sequence: TGTGCCATCAGTTCAACAGGGACCGTCACTGAAGCTTTCTTT. Protein: CAISSTGTVTEAFF.

This rearrangement joins TRBV5-8 to TRBJ2-1; unclear D gene. CDR3 length: 12 amino acids. Per the germline V gene, CDR1 is SGHTS and CDR2 is YDEGEE. V gave up 1 base and J gave up 7 bases, with 6 bases separating them. The CDR3 region has the DNA TGTGCCAGCAGCTTGTTCCAAAATGAGCAGTTCTTC. It specifies CASSLFQNEQFF.

The gene calls are TRBV5-5 and TRBJ1-5; TRBD1 matches at 7 bases. Looked up from germline, CDR1 is SGHKS and CDR2 is YYEKEE (reference sequence). V was pared by 3 bases and J by 1 base, with 7 bases of the junction left unmatched. There are 16 residues in the CDR3. The CDR3 reads CASSSGQVVSNQPQHF. The CDR3 nucleotides read TGTGCCAGCAGCTCCGGACAGGTCGTAAGCAATCAGCCCCAGCATTTT.

This chain links TRBV18 with TRBJ2-5, with D possibly being TRBD2 (5 bases). The CDR3 extends over 14 amino acids. The V end lost 4 bases, the J end lost 7 bases, and 16 bases lay between the germline ends. Germline CDR1 and CDR2: KGHSH and LQKENI. The CDR3 is CASSLAESRGTQYF. CDR3 DNA sequence: TGTGCCAGCTCACTGGCGGAATCTCGGGGGACCCAGTACTTC.

The chain is built from TRBV5-5 and TRBJ1-3, with D possibly matching TRBD1 (5 bases). This CDR3 has 18 residues. Trimming left V 4 bases short and J 0 bases short, with 20 bases between. The germline CDR1 and CDR2 sequences are SGHKS and YYEKEE (reference sequence). This CDR3 is CASSPRQIEESSGNTIYF. For the CDR3, the DNA is TGTGCCAGCAGCCCGCGACAGATTGAGGAGTCCTCTGGAAACACCATATATTTT.

The V and J genes are TRBV5-1 and TRBJ2-1, with D hard to call. This CDR3 has 15 residues. The ends were cut back, 0 bases at V and 5 bases at J, with 12 bases in the middle. Germline CDR1 and CDR2: SGHRS and YFSETQ. For the CDR3, the DNA is TGCGCCAGCAGCTTGGCCTTACCAATACACAATGAGCAGTTCTTC. This encodes CASSLALPIHNEQFF.

The CDR3 coding sequence is TGTGCCAGCAGCAACAGGGGTATGAACACTGAAGCTTTCTTT. It is translated as CASSNRGMNTEAFF. This chain connects TRBV7-2 to TRBJ1-1, with TRBD1 matching over 7 bases. The J segment lost 0 bases and the V segment lost 5 bases, leaving 3 bases of the junction unmatched. The CDR3 consists of 14 residues. In germline, CDR1 is SGHTA, CDR2 FQGNSA.

The chain is built from TRBV11-2 and TRBJ2-1; a possible D gene is TRBD2 (7 bases). The CDR3 has 16 amino acids. Per germline, CDR1 SGHAT and CDR2 FQNNGV. V dropped 2 bases and J dropped 8 bases, with 19 bases sitting between them. Here the CDR3 reads CASSLTSSGGGDEQFF. In DNA form, the CDR3 reads TGTGCCAGCAGCTTAACATCGTCGGGGGGCGGGGATGAGCAGTTCTTC.

This clone was seen a single time. This chain connects TRBV6-2 or TRBV6-3 to TRBJ1-2; no reliable D call. CDR1 is MNHEY and CDR2 is SVGEGT in the germline V gene. V was cut by 6 bases and J by 2 bases, with 16 bases left in between. The CDR3 runs 15 residues. The CDR3 sequence is CASSPPGRLNYGYTF. As DNA, the CDR3 is TGTGCCAGCAGCCCCCCGGGGAGGTTGAACTATGGCTACACCTTC.

The chain recombines TRBV6-5 with TRBJ1-2; unclear D gene. Per the germline V gene, CDR1 is MNHEY and CDR2 is SVGAGI. The CDR3 is 11 residues long. V was trimmed by 9 bases and J by 5 bases, leaving 10 bases between them. The CDR3 DNA reads TGTGCCAGTGGGAATGGGTATGGCTACACCTTC. This encodes CASGNGYGYTF.

The chain couples TRBV5-4 to TRBJ2-1, with TRBD2 matching over 12 bases. Trimming removed 7 bases from V and 4 bases from J; junction bases left unmatched: 9. The CDR3 has 16 residues. Germline CDR1 is SGHNT and CDR2 is YYREEE (reference sequence). CDR3 protein: CASRLAGDQKYNEQFF. The DNA for the CDR3 is TGTGCCAGCCGACTAGCGGGGGACCAGAAATACAATGAGCAGTTCTTC.

This clone was picked up one time. The chain recombines TRBV3-1 (or the pseudogene TRBV3-2) with TRBJ1-6, with D unresolved. The V gene lost 3 bases and the J gene lost 0 bases, with 12 bases spanning the gap. The CDR3 runs 17 residues. The V gene's germline CDR1 is LGHDT and CDR2 YNNKEL (reference sequence). CDR3 region: CASSHQPESSYNSPLHF. Written as DNA, the CDR3 is TGTGCCAGCAGCCACCAGCCAGAGAGCTCCTATAATTCACCCCTCCACTTT.

The gene calls are TRBV5-1 and TRBJ1-3; 7 bases line up with TRBD1. Germline CDR1 reads SGHRS; CDR2 reads YFSETQ. This CDR3 is 15 amino acids long. Unmatched junction bases numbered 2, after V lost 2 bases and J lost 0 bases. The chain's CDR3 is CASSFTGASGNTIYF. The CDR3, as DNA: TGCGCCAGCAGCTTTACAGGGGCCTCTGGAAACACCATATATTTT.

The chain combines TRBV27 with TRBJ1-6; TRBD1 matches 7 bases. CDR3 length: 14 amino acids. From germline, CDR1 is MNHEY and CDR2 SMNVEV (reference sequence). J lost 7 bases, V lost 2 bases, and 2 bases had no gene match. This CDR3 reads CASSLRGGNSPLHF. Here the CDR3 DNA reads TGTGCCAGCAGTTTAAGAGGGGGCAATTCACCCCTCCACTTT.

The sample holds one count of this clone. V gene TRBV4-3 combines with J gene TRBJ2-3, with D possibly matching TRBD2 (7 bases). This CDR3 comprises 18 residues. V shed 0 bases and J shed 4 bases, with 20 bases lying between them. Germline V gene sequence: CDR1 LGHNA, CDR2 YSLEER. The CDR3 loop reads CASSQDRWGGANSDTQYF. The CDR3 region has the DNA TGCGCCAGCAGCCAAGATAGGTGGGGGGGGGCGAATTCAGATACGCAGTATTTT.

V and J are TRBV5-5 and TRBJ2-7, with D tentatively TRBD1 or TRBD2 (5 bases each). This CDR3 contains 15 residues. V lost 4 bases and J 4 bases, leaving 18 bases between the germline ends. The V gene's germline CDR1 is SGHKS and CDR2 YYEKEE (reference sequence). CDR3 sequence: CASSPGTATIYEQYF. CDR3 bases: TGTGCCAGCAGCCCCGGGACGGCTACGATTTACGAGCAGTACTTC.

V usage is TRBV27 and J usage is TRBJ1-1, with D possibly being TRBD1 (5 bases). The germline V and J ends were trimmed by 5 bases and 1 base, with 11 bases remaining between them. Germline CDR1 is MNHEY and CDR2 is SMNVEV (reference sequence). The CDR3 covers 14 residues. CDR3 nucleotide sequence: TGTGCCAGCAGTGAAGCCGGGGGGAACACTGAAGCTTTCTTT. The encoded protein is CASSEAGGNTEAFF.

This rearrangement joins TRBV7-6 to TRBJ2-7, with TRBD2 matching over 10 bases. Germline-derived CDR1 and CDR2 are SGHVS and FNYEAQ. The CDR3 runs to 16 residues. V shed 1 base, J shed 7 bases, and the junction held 10 bases outside the gene matches. The CDR3 region has the DNA TGTGCCAGCAGCTTAGAACCTAGCGGGGGATGGGGGGAGCAGTACTTC. Translating gives CASSLEPSGGWGEQYF. The full variable domain, in which reference TRBV7-6 and TRBJ2-7 provide the parts outside the CDR3, is GAGVSQSPRYKVTKRGQDVALRCDPISGHVSLYWYRQALGQGPEFLTYFNYEAQQDKSGLPNDRFSAERPEGSISTLTIQRTEQRDSAMYRCASSLEPSGGWGEQYFGPGTRLTVT.

This rearrangement joins TRBV4-1 to TRBJ2-5; perhaps TRBD1 as D (6 bases). The CDR3 has 15 amino acids. Germline V gene data show CDR1 as MGHRA and CDR2 as YSYEKL. V lost 2 bases and J lost 1, with 11 bases in between. CDR3 DNA sequence: TGCGCCAGCAGCCAACAACAGGGTCTCCAAGAGACCCAGTACTTC. This codes for CASSQQQGLQETQYF.

The rearrangement uses TRBV30 and TRBJ2-1; TRBD2 might be the D (5 bases). Germline values: CDR1 GTSNPN, CDR2 SVGIG (reference sequence). The germline V and J ends were trimmed by 2 bases and 10 bases, with 18 bases remaining between them. The CDR3 runs to 14 residues. DNA for the CDR3: TGTGCCTGGAGTTTCTCTTCTAGCTCTCTGGAGCAGTTCTTC. This sequence encodes CAWSFSSSSLEQFF.

This chain joins TRBV7-8 and TRBJ2-3; the D call may be TRBD1 or TRBD2 (5 bases each). The CDR3 covers 15 residues. Trimming left V 1 base short and J 0 bases short, with 8 bases between. CDR1 is SGHVS, CDR2 FQNEAQ, per germline. The CDR3 loop is CASSLGGKSTDTQYF. In DNA, the CDR3 is TGTGCCAGCAGCTTAGGGGGGAAAAGCACAGATACGCAGTATTTT.